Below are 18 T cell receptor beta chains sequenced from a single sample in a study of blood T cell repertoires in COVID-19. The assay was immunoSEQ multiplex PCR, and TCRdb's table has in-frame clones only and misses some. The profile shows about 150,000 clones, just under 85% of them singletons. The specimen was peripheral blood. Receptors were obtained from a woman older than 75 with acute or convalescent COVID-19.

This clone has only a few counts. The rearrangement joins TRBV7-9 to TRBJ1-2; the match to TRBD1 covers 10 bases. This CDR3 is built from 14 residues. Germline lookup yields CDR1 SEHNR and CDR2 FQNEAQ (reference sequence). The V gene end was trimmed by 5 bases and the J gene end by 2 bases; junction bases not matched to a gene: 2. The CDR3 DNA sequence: TGTGCCAGCAGCCCGGGACAGGGGAACTATGGCTACACCTTC. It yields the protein CASSPGQGNYGYTF.

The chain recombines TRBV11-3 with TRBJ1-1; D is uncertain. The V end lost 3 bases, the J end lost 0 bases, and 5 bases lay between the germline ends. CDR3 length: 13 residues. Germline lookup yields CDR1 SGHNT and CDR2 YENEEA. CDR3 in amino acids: CASSLSMNTEAFF. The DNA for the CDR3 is TGTGCCAGCAGCTTGAGTATGAACACTGAAGCTTTCTTT.

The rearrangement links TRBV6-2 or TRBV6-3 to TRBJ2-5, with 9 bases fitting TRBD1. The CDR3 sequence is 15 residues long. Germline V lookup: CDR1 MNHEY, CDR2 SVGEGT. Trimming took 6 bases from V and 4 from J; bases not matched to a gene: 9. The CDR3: CASSTGGRQVETQYF. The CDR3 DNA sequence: TGTGCCAGCAGCACAGGGGGCCGGCAAGTAGAGACCCAGTACTTC.

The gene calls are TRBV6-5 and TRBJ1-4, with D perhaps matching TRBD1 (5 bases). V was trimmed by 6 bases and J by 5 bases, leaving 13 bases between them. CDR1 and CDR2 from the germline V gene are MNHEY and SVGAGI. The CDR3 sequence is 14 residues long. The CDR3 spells CASSRNRLNEKLFF. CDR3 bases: TGTGCCAGCAGCCGTAACAGGCTGAATGAAAAACTGTTTTTT.

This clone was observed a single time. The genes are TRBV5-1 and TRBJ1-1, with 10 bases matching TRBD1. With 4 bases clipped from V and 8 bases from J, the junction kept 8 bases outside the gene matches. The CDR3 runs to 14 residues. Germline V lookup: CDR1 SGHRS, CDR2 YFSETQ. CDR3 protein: CASSPSTGGLEAFF. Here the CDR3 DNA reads TGCGCCAGCAGCCCTTCGACAGGGGGCTTGGAAGCTTTCTTT.

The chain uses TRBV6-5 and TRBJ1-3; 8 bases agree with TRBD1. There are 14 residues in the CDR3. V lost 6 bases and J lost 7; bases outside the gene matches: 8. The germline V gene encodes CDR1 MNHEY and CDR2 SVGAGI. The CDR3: CASRTPGGRNTIYF. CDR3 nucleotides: TGTGCCAGCAGGACACCAGGGGGCCGGAACACCATATATTTT.

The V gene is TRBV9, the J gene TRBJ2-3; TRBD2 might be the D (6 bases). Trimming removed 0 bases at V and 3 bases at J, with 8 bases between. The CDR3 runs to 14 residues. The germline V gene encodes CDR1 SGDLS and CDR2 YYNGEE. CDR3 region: CASSVVGGTDTQYF. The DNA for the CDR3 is TGTGCCAGCAGCGTAGTCGGGGGAACAGATACGCAGTATTTT.

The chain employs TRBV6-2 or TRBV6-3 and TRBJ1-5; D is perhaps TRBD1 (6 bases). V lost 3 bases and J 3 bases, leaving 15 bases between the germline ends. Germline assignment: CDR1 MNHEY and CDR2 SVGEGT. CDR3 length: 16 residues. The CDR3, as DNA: TGTGCCAGCAGTTATAACGGGGGGCCGGTCAATCAGCCCCAGCATTTT. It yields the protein CASSYNGGPVNQPQHF.

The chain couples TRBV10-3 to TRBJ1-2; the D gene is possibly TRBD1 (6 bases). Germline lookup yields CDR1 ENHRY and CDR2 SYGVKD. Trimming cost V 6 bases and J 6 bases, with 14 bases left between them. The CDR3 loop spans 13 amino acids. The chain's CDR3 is CAISPTGNHGYTF. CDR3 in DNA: TGTGCCATCAGCCCCACAGGGAACCATGGCTACACCTTC.

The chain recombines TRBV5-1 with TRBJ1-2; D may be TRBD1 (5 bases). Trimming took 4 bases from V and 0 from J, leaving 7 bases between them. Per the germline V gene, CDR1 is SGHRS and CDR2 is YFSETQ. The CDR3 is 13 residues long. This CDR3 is CASSKTANYGYTF. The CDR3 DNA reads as TGCGCCAGCAGCAAGACAGCTAACTATGGCTACACCTTC.

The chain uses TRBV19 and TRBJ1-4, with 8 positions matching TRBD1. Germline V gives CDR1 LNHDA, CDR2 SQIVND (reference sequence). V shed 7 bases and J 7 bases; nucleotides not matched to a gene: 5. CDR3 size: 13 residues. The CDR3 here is CASTHTGGEKLFF. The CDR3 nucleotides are TGTGCCAGTACCCATACAGGGGGTGAAAAACTGTTTTTT. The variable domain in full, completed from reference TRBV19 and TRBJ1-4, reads DGGITQSPKYLFRKEGQNVTLSCEQNLNHDAMYWYRQDPGQGLRLIYYSQIVNDFQKGDIAEGYSVSREKKESFPLTVTSAQKNPTAFYLCASTHTGGEKLFFGSGTQLSVL.

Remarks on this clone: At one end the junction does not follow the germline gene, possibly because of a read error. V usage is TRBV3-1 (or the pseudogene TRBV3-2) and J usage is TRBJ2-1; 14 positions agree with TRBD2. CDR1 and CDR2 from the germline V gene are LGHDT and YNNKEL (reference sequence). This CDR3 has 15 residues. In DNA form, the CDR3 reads TGTGCCAGCAGCACTCGGACTAGCGGGGGGCGTCATAGGATCTTC. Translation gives CASSTRTSGGRHRIF.

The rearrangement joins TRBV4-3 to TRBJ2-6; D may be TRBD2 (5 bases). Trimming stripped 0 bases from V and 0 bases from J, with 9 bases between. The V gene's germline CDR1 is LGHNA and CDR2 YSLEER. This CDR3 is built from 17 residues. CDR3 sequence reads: CASSQDLAGSGANVLTF. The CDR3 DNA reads TGCGCCAGCAGCCAAGATCTTGCGGGCTCTGGGGCCAACGTCCTGACTTTC.

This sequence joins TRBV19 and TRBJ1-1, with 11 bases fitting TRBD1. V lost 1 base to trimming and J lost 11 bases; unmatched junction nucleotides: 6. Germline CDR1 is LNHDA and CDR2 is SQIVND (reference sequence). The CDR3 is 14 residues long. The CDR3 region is CASSIGTGGKKAFF. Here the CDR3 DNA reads TGTGCCAGTAGTATAGGGACAGGGGGCAAGAAGGCTTTCTTT.

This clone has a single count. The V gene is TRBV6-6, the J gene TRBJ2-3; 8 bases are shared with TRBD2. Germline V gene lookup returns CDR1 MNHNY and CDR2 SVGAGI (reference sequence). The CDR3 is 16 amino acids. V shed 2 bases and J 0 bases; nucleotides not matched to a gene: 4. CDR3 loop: CASSYRSGGSTDTQYF. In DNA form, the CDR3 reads TGTGCCAGCAGTTACCGGAGCGGGGGAAGCACAGATACGCAGTATTTT.

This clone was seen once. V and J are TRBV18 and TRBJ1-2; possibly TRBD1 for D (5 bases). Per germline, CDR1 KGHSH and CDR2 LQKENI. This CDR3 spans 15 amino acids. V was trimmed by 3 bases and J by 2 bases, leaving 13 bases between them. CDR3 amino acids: CASSPPDSLNYGYTF. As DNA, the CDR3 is TGTGCCAGCTCACCCCCTGACAGCTTAAACTATGGCTACACCTTC.

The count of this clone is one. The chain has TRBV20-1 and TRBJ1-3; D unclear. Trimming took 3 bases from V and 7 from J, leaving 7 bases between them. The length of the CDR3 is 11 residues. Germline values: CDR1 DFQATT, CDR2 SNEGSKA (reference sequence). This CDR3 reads CSARQDNTIYF. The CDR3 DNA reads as TGCAGTGCTAGGCAGGATAACACCATATATTTT.

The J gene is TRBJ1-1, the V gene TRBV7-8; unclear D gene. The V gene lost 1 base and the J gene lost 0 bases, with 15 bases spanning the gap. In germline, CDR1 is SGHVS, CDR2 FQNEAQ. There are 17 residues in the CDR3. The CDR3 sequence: CASSLEARNTLNTEAFF. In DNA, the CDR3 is TGTGCCAGCAGCTTAGAGGCCAGGAACACTCTGAACACTGAAGCTTTCTTT.